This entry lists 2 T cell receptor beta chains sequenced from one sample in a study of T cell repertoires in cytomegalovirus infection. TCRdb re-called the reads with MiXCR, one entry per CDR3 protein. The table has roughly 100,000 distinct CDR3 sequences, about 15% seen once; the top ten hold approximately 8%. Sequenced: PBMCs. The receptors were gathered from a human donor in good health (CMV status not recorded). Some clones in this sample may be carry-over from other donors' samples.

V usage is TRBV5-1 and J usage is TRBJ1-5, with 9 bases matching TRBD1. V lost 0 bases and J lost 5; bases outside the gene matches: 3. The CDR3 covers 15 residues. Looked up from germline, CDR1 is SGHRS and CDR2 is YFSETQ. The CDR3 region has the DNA TGCGCCAGCAGCTTGGATACAGGGGGCGATCAGCCCCAGCATTTT. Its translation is CASSLDTGGDQPQHF.

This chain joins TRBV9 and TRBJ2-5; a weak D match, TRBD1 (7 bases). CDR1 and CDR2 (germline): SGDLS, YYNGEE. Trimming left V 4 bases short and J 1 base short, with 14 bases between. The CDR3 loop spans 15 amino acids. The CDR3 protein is CASSPGGRVQETQYF. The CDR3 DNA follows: TGTGCCAGCAGCCCAGGGGGGCGGGTCCAAGAGACCCAGTACTTC.